This T cell receptor (beta chain) derives from a study of OX40 agonist ivuxolimab in advanced cancers. In the study overall: A male proportion of more than 75% was recorded, with mean age 60 years and range roughly 23 to 79.

Concerning this clone itself: Its cognate antigen is unknown.

Assay used: immunoSEQ multiplex PCR; TCRdb lists only in-frame clones, some missing. The data contain 50,000 to 55,000 clones, 75% to 90% of them singletons. Autoimmune disease history or systemic immunosuppression barred patients. Findings and caveats of the study: The authors also found low normalized T-cell clonal expansion in some nonresponders.

Germline CDR1 reads SGHTA; CDR2 reads FQGNSA. V gave up 10 bases and J gave up 1 base; unmatched junction bases: 4. The CDR3 is made up of 13 amino acids. The receptor was derived from an adult with an advanced solid tumor such as melanoma, head and neck, liver or kidney cancer. V gene TRBV7-2 combines with J gene TRBJ2-7, with 10 nucleotides matching TRBD2. The sequencing here drew on CD4+ or CD8+ T cells sorted from blood, taken in a trial of the OX40 agonist ivuxolimab. DNA for the CDR3: TGTGCCACCACTAGCGGGGATTCCTACGAGCAGTACTTC. Its protein is CATTSGDSYEQYF.